This entry describes one TCR beta chain. The antigen is undetermined. The length of the CDR3 is 15 residues. The J segment lost 5 bases and the V segment lost 1 base, leaving 4 bases of the junction unmatched. Germline loops: CDR1 SGHTA, CDR2 FQGNSA. These data belong to a study of cytomegalovirus exposure and HLA in healthy donors. The study's findings and limits: High specificity and sensitivity for cytomegalovirus status were reported for the classifier. Most TCR sequences showed up rarely, but some public TCRs showed up in many donors.

Only in-frame clones appear in the TCRdb table, and some are missing; sequencing was by immunoSEQ multiplex PCR. The sample has 60,000 to 70,000 clones; 85% to 90% are singletons. The receptor was derived from a woman younger than 30 in good health and CMV-seronegative. The source material was PBMCs. The rearrangement links TRBV7-2 to TRBJ1-4; TRBD1 matches 7 bases. CDR3 nucleotides: TGTGCCAGCAGCTTAGAGGGGACAGAAAATGAAAAACTGTTTTTT. It translates to CASSLEGTENEKLFF.